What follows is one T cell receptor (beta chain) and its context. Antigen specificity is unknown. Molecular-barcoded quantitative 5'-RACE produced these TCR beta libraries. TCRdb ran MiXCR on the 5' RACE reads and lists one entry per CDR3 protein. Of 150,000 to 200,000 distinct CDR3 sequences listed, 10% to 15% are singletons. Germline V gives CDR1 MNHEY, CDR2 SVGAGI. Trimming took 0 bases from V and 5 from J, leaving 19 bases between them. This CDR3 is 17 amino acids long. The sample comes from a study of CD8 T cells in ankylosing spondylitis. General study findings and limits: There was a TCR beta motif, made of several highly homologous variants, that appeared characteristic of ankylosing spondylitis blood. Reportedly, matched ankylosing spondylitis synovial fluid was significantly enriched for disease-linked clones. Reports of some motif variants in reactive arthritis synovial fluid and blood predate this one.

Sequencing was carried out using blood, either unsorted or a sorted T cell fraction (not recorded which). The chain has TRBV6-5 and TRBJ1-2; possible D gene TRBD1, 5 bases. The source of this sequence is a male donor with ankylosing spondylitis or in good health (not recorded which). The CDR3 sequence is CASSYSSLGAGLYGYTF. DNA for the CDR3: TGTGCCAGCAGTTACTCGAGCCTTGGGGCGGGCCTTTATGGCTACACCTTC.